These 2 T cell receptor beta chains were all obtained from the same sample, sequenced in a study of blood T cell repertoires in COVID-19. Clones were sequenced by immunoSEQ multiplex PCR, and TCRdb holds only the in-frame ones, with some missing. The sample lists around 470,000 clones; 89% were seen once. Source material: peripheral blood. The source is a man aged 18 to 35 with COVID-19, enrolled during active disease.

This clone has only a few counts. CDR3 in amino acids: CASSSQGARDTQYF. For the CDR3, the DNA is TGTGCCAGCAGCTCGCAGGGGGCGCGGGATACGCAGTATTTT. V gene TRBV5-4 combines with J gene TRBJ2-3; the match to TRBD1 covers 8 bases. The CDR3 runs 14 residues. V trimming: 3 bases; J trimming: 6 bases; junction bases outside the gene matches: 6. Germline lookup yields CDR1 SGHNT and CDR2 YYREEE (reference sequence).

V gene TRBV19 combines with J gene TRBJ1-3, with 7 bases that match TRBD1. The CDR3 has 15 residues. Germline V gene sequence: CDR1 LNHDA, CDR2 SQIVND (reference sequence). V lost 7 bases to trimming and J lost 4 bases; unmatched junction nucleotides: 10. The CDR3 here is CASIPDRVAGNTIYF. The CDR3 bases are TGTGCCAGTATCCCAGACAGGGTTGCAGGAAACACCATATATTTT.